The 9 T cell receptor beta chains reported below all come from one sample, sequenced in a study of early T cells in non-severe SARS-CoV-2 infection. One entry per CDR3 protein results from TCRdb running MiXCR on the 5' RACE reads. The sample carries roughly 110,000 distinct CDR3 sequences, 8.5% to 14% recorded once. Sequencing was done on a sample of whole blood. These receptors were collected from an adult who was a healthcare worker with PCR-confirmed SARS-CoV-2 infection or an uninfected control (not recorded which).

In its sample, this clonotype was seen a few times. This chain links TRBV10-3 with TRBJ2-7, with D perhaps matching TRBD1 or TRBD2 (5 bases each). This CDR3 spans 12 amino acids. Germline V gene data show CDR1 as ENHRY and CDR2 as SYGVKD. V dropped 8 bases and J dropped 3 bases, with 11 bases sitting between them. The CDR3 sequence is CAIGGQGYEQYF. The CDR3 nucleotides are TGTGCCATCGGGGGTCAGGGCTACGAGCAGTACTTC.

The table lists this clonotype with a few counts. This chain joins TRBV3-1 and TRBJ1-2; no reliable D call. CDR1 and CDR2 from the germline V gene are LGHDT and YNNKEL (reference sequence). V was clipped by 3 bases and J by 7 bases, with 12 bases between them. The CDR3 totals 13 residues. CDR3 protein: CASSHGSGSGYTF. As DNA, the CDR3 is TGTGCCAGCAGCCACGGGAGCGGGAGTGGCTACACCTTC.

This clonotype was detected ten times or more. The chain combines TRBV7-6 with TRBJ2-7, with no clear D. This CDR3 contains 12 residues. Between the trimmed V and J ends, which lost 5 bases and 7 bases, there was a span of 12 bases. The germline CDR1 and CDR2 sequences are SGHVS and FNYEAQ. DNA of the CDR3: TGTGCCAGCAGCCCCGTATGGGGAGAGCAGTACTTC. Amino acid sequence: CASSPVWGEQYF. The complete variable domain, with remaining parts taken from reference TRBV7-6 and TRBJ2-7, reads GAGVSQSPRYKVTKRGQDVALRCDPISGHVSLYWYRQALGQGPEFLTYFNYEAQQDKSGLPNDRFSAERPEGSISTLTIQRTEQRDSAMYRCASSPVWGEQYFGPGTRLTVT.

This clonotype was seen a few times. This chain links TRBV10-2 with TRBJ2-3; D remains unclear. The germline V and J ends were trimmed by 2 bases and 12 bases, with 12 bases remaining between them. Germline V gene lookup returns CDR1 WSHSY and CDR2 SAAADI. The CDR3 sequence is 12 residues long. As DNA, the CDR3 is TGCGCCAGCAGTGAGCCGTCCCTTACACAGTATTTT. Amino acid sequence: CASSEPSLTQYF.

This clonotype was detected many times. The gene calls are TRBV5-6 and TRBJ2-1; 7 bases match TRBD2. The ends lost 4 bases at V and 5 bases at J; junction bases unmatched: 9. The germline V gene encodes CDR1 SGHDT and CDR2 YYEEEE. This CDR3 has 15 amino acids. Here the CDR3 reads CASSLPSGRNNEQFF. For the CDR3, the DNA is TGTGCCAGCAGCCTGCCTAGCGGACGAAACAATGAGCAGTTCTTC.

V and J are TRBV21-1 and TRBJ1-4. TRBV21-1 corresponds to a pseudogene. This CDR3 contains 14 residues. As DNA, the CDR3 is TGTGCCAGCAGCGAAAGTGGGGAGTATGAAGTACTGTTTTTT. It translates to CASSESGEYEVLFF.

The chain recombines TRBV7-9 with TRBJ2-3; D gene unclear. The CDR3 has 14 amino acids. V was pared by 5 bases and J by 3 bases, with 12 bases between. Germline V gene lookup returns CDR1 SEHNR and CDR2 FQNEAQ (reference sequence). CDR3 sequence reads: CASSQRLSTDTQYF. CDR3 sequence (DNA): TGTGCCAGCAGCCAGAGGTTAAGTACAGATACGCAGTATTTT.

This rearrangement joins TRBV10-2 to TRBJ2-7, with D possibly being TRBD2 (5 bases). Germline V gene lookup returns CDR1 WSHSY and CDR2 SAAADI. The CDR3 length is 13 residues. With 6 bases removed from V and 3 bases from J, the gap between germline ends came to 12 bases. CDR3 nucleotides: TGCGCCAGCAGACGGGGTAGGAACTACGAGCAGTACTTC. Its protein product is CASRRGRNYEQYF.

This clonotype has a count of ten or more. CDR3: CSATTSRYEQYF. CDR3 bases: TGCAGCGCCACGACTAGTAGATACGAGCAGTACTTC. This chain links TRBV29-1 with TRBJ2-7, with a possible D match to TRBD2 (6 bases). The germline V and J ends were trimmed by 7 bases and 4 bases, with 14 bases remaining between them. CDR1 is SQVTM and CDR2 is ANQGSEA in the germline V gene. The CDR3 runs 12 residues.